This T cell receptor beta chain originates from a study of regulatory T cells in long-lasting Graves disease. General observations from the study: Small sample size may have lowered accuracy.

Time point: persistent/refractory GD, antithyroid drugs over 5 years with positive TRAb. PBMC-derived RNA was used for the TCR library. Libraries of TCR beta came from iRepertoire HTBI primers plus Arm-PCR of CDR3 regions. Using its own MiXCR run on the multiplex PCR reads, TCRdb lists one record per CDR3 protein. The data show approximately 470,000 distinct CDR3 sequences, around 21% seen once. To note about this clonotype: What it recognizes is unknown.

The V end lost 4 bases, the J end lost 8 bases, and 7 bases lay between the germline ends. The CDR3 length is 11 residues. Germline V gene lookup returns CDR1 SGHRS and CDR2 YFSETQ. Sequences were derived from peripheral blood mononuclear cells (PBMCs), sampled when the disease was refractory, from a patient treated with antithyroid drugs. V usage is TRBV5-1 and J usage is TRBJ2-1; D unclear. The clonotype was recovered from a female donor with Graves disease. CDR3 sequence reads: CASSVFDEQFF. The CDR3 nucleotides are TGCGCCAGCAGCGTGTTCGATGAGCAGTTCTTC.